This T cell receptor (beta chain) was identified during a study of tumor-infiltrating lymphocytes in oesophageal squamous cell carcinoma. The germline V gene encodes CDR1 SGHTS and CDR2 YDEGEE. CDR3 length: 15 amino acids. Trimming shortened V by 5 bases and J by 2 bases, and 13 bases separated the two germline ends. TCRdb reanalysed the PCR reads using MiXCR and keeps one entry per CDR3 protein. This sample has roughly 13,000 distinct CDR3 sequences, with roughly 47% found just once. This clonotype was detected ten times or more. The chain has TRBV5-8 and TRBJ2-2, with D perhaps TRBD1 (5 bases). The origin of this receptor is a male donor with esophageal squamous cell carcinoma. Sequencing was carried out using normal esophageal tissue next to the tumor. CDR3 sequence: CASRLVTVNTGELFF. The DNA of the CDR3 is TGTGCCAGCAGGCTCGTGACAGTCAACACCGGGGAGCTGTTTTTT. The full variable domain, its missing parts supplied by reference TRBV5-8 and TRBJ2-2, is EAGVTQSPTHLIKTRGQQATLRCSPISGHTSVYWYQQALGLGLQFLLWYDEGEERNRGNFPPRFSGRQFPNYSSELNVNALELEDSALYLCASRLVTVNTGELFFGEGSRLTVL.